This TCR beta chain was recovered during a study of blood T cell repertoires in COVID-19 (dated by TCRdb to the early 2020s). Broadly, across the study: Samples from collaborators originated in the United States, Italy and Spain and spanned both the acute and convalescent phases of COVID-19. The prospective study material was composed of cDNA or gDNA derived from T cells, B-cell-depleted T cells, or PBMCs. The dataset comprised deeply sampled blood TCRbeta repertoires from subjects exposed to, actively infected with, or recovered from COVID-19. The repertoires were released in a freely available public database meant as a resource for research on the immune response to SARS-CoV-2. Samples came from the ongoing ImmuneRACE study (first 160 participants) plus 1,254 subjects from 6 global collaborators. Nearly every sample came with metadata listing a de-identified subject ID, COVID-19 status, age in years and sex. Where available, HLA class I and class II types were taken from metadata supplied by the sample provider and were not determined by assay-based typing.

Concerning this clone: Its binding antigen is unknown. Base qualities are not recorded, but no much larger clone differs from it by a single base.

From the cysteine up to the phenylalanine, the CDR3 has a length of 17 residues. The retained sequence is limited to the CDR3, 51 bases, with the frame set at the first base. Points the paper makes about the study in general: How much clinical and demographic metadata was included differed by source and by participant, and the metadata was provided uncurated.

TCRbeta CDR3 regions were amplified from genomic DNA using the immunoSEQ Assay, a bias-controlled multiplex PCR. On the study's bioinformatics: The number of nucleated cells in each sample was estimated by amplification of reference gene primers within the assay. To quantify the absolute abundance of each unique TCRbeta CDR3 rearrangement, sequence reads were collapsed and filtered. For each sample, productive Simpson clonality was calculated as the square root of Simpson's diversity index over productive rearrangements. TCRdb stores this immuneACCESS table with in-frame sequences only. Part of the clones is absent; in the studies checked, under half of the shortfall reflects unresolved V genes, and no reason is known for the rest. D and trimming were read from the DNA, whereas the V and J calls and clone size are those reported in that table. A total of 200,000 to 300,000 clones appear in this sample, roughly 86% of them only once. Approximately 9.8% of the sample is held by the ten biggest clonotypes.

A second Seattle source provided samples from volunteer blood donors who had recovered from COVID-19. Collaborating institutions collected whole blood in K2EDTA tubes following their own protocols. For TCRbeta analysis, collaborators shipped samples as frozen whole blood, isolated PBMCs, or DNA extracted from either of those sample types. Sequencing input: peripheral blood. This receptor was taken from a man between 40 and 49 years old who had recovered from COVID-19. In this chain, TRBV1 is recombined with TRBJ2-1; TRBD2 is the table's D call and was not checked against the DNA. TRBV1 is an annotated pseudogene. The DNA sequence reads TGCACCAGCAGCCCCCGGGACTCCCGGTTACCCTACAATGAGCAGTTCTTC. It translates to CTSSPRDSRLPYNEQFF.